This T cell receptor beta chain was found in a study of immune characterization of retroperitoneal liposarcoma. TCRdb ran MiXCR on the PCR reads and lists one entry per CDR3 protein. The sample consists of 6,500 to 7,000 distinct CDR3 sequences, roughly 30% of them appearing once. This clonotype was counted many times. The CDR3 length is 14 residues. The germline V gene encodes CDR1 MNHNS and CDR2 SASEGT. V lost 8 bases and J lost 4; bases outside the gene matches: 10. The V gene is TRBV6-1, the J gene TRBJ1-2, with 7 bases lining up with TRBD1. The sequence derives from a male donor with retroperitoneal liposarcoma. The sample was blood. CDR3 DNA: TGTGCCAGCCTCGCCGGGACAGAGAGCTATGGCTACACCTTC. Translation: CASLAGTESYGYTF.